This entry lists 24 T cell receptor beta chains sequenced from one sample in a study of cytomegalovirus exposure and HLA in healthy donors. The PCR contained 60 Vbeta and 13 Jbeta primers. Here immunoSEQ multiplex PCR was the method, and the copy in TCRdb shows in-frame clones only, minus some. Here the sample spans around 190,000 clones, 79% being singletons. Sequences were obtained from PBMCs. Receptor source: a woman aged 30 to 39 in good health and CMV-seropositive.

The chain carries TRBV29-1 and TRBJ2-2, with unresolved D. Trimming pared 2 bases from V and 6 bases from J, leaving 10 bases between. Germline CDR1 is SQVTM and CDR2 is ANQGSEA. This CDR3 is 13 amino acids long. The CDR3, as DNA: TGCAGCGTTGAACCTTTCGGTCCCGGGGAGCTGTTTTTT. It encodes CSVEPFGPGELFF.

This sequence joins TRBV7-7 and TRBJ2-7, with a weak D call TRBD2 (5 bases). Per germline, CDR1 SSHAT and CDR2 FNYEAQ (reference sequence). Trimming shortened V by 0 bases and J by 0 bases, and 6 bases separated the two germline ends. This CDR3 is 14 amino acids long. The CDR3 sequence is CASSLAGNSYEQYF. The DNA of the CDR3 is TGTGCCAGCAGCTTAGCCGGGAACTCCTACGAGCAGTACTTC.

The chain links TRBV21-1 to TRBJ1-1. TRBV21-1 is designated a pseudogene. The CDR3 totals 12 residues. CDR3: CASSSGGTEAFF. The CDR3 DNA reads TGTGCCAGCAGCAGCGGCGGGACTGAAGCTTTCTTT.

As regards this clone: The identical CDR3 is also encoded by other nucleotide sequences in the sample. This chain joins TRBV18 and TRBJ2-7; 8 nucleotides match TRBD1. V was pared by 3 bases and J by 3 bases, with 7 bases of the junction left unmatched. Germline V gives CDR1 KGHSH, CDR2 LQKENI. There are 15 residues in the CDR3. In nucleotides, the CDR3 is TGTGCCAGCTCACCGCAAGGACAGGGAGGCTACGAGCAGTACTTC. Encoded protein: CASSPQGQGGYEQYF.

The chain links TRBV14 to TRBJ1-2, with D possibly TRBD1 on 5 matching bases. The germline V and J ends were trimmed by 1 base and 4 bases, with 7 bases remaining between them. The CDR3 sequence is 13 residues long. The germline V gene encodes CDR1 SGHDN and CDR2 FVKESK. CDR3 amino acids: CASSQVGAYGYTF. CDR3 nucleotides: TGTGCCAGCAGCCAAGTTGGGGCCTATGGCTACACCTTC.

The J gene is TRBJ2-7, the V gene TRBV18, with TRBD2 matching 8 bases. Losses at the gene ends were 6 bases for V and 0 bases for J; bases not matched to a gene: 4. This CDR3 spans 14 amino acids. Germline V gene data show CDR1 as KGHSH and CDR2 as LQKENI. The CDR3 DNA reads TGTGCCAGCTCGCCTACTAGCGGCTCCTACGAGCAGTACTTC. It translates to CASSPTSGSYEQYF. Together with reference TRBV18 and TRBJ2-7, the CDR3 gives the full variable domain: NAGVMQNPRHLVRRRGQEARLRCSPMKGHSHVYWYRQLPEEGLKFMVYLQKENIIDESGMPKERFSAEFPKEGPSILRIQQVVRGDSAAYFCASSPTSGSYEQYFGPGTRLTVT.

The rearrangement joins TRBV12-5 to TRBJ2-1; 8 nucleotides agree with TRBD2. In germline, CDR1 is LGHNT, CDR2 FRNRAP. V shed 3 bases, J shed 8 bases, and the junction held 6 bases outside the gene matches. There are 14 residues in the CDR3. The CDR3 DNA follows: TGTGCTAGTGGTTTAGGGACTAGTTTATATGAGCAGTTCTTC. Residues: CASGLGTSLYEQFF.

This clone was seen a few times. The rearrangement uses TRBV5-8 and TRBJ2-7; no clear D gene. Trimming took off 5 bases at V and 2 bases at J, with 8 bases between the two ends. The length of the CDR3 is 12 residues. CDR1 is SGHTS, CDR2 YDEGEE, per germline. The CDR3 sequence: CASSSETYEQYF. The CDR3 DNA reads TGTGCCAGCAGTTCTGAGACCTACGAGCAGTACTTC.

This chain connects TRBV7-9 to TRBJ1-2, with D possibly being TRBD1 (6 bases). In germline, CDR1 is SEHNR, CDR2 FQNEAQ (reference sequence). Trimming stripped 2 bases from V and 2 bases from J, with 9 bases between. The CDR3 sequence is 14 residues long. CDR3 in amino acids: CASSLQGINYGYTF. In DNA form, the CDR3 reads TGTGCCAGCAGCTTACAGGGGATCAACTATGGCTACACCTTC.

The chain employs TRBV11-2 and TRBJ2-7; D gene uncertain. Germline V gene sequence: CDR1 SGHAT, CDR2 FQNNGV. Trimming took off 4 bases at V and 2 bases at J, with 6 bases between the two ends. The CDR3 loop spans 12 amino acids. The DNA for the CDR3 is TGTGCCAGCAGCTCCGAGGCCTACGAGCAGTACTTC. Amino acid sequence: CASSSEAYEQYF. Complete variable domain (other parts from reference TRBV11-2 and TRBJ2-7): EAGVAQSPRYKIIEKRQSVAFWCNPISGHATLYWYQQILGQGPKLLIQFQNNGVVDDSQLPKDRFSAERLKGVDSTLKIQPAKLEDSAVYLCASSSEAYEQYFGPGTRLTVT.

This clone was seen once. CDR3 residues: CASSMVRDRGNTEAFF. In DNA form, the CDR3 reads TGTGCCAGTAGTATGGTTCGGGACAGGGGGAACACTGAAGCTTTCTTT. The chain has TRBV19 and TRBJ1-1, with 10 bases identical to TRBD1. Losses at the gene ends were 3 bases for V and 1 base for J; bases not matched to a gene: 5. This CDR3 spans 16 amino acids. Germline CDR1 LNHDA, CDR2 SQIVND (reference sequence).

The V gene is TRBV25-1, the J gene TRBJ2-1, with 10 bases fitting TRBD2. This CDR3 is 14 amino acids long. From germline, CDR1 is MGHDK and CDR2 SYGVNS. Unmatched junction bases numbered 6, after V lost 6 bases and J lost 7 bases. The CDR3: CASRGLARRNEQFF. CDR3 sequence (DNA): TGTGCCAGCAGGGGACTAGCGCGGAGGAATGAGCAGTTCTTC.

This clone was observed a handful of times. The J gene is TRBJ1-2, the V gene TRBV7-2; TRBD1 aligns across 10 bases. Trimming took 5 bases from V and 4 from J; bases not matched to a gene: 10. The CDR3 covers 16 residues. Per germline, CDR1 SGHTA and CDR2 FQGNSA. The CDR3 region is CASSQMSGTGVYGYTF. The CDR3 coding sequence is TGTGCCAGCAGCCAAATGTCCGGGACAGGGGTCTATGGCTACACCTTC.

This chain links TRBV11-2 with TRBJ2-7; D is perhaps TRBD2 (6 bases). The CDR3 loop spans 18 amino acids. V lost 5 bases to trimming and J lost 4 bases, with 27 bases between them. The germline gives CDR1 SGHAT, CDR2 FQNNGV. CDR3 amino acids: CASSLGLPIGGTNYEQYF. CDR3 nucleotides: TGTGCCAGCAGCCTAGGGCTCCCTATTGGGGGGACGAATTACGAGCAGTACTTC.

The rearrangement uses TRBV7-6 and TRBJ2-5; D perhaps matches TRBD1 (6 bases). Per the germline V gene, CDR1 is SGHVS and CDR2 is FNYEAQ. V lost 5 bases and J 1 base, leaving 11 bases between the germline ends. This CDR3 has 14 amino acids. CDR3 loop: CASSVEDSQETQYF. Here the CDR3 DNA reads TGTGCCAGCAGCGTAGAGGACAGCCAAGAGACCCAGTACTTC.

The chain combines TRBV11-3 with TRBJ2-5; 7 bases are a match to TRBD2. The CDR3 runs to 14 residues. The germline V gene has CDR1 SGHNT and CDR2 YENEEA. V lost 4 bases, J lost 0 bases, and 2 bases stayed unmatched. Here the CDR3 reads CASSSSGDQETQYF. CDR3 nucleotide sequence: TGTGCCAGCAGCTCTAGCGGCGACCAAGAGACCCAGTACTTC.

The chain carries TRBV5-1 and TRBJ1-1; a weak D match, TRBD1 (5 bases). Trimming took off 1 base at V and 1 base at J, with 14 bases between the two ends. This CDR3 comprises 16 residues. Germline V gene sequence: CDR1 SGHRS, CDR2 YFSETQ. In DNA, the CDR3 is TGCGCCAGCAGCTTGTTGGGGGGTAATCGGAACACTGAAGCTTTCTTT. Its translation: CASSLLGGNRNTEAFF. Full variable domain (remainder filled in from reference TRBV5-1 and TRBJ1-1): KAGVTQTPRYLIKTRGQQVTLSCSPISGHRSVSWYQQTPGQGLQFLFEYFSETQRNKGNFPGRFSGRQFSNSRSEMNVSTLELGDSALYLCASSLLGGNRNTEAFFGQGTRLTVV.

This rearrangement joins TRBV5-6 to TRBJ2-2; possibly TRBD1 for D (5 bases). In germline, CDR1 is SGHDT, CDR2 YYEEEE. This CDR3 comprises 15 residues. V was pared by 7 bases and J by 0 bases, with 13 bases between. The CDR3, as DNA: TGTGCCAGCGAATTAGGGGCCGCGAACACCGGGGAGCTGTTTTTT. Its protein is CASELGAANTGELFF.

As to this clone: Because the CDR3 is missing its conserved closing phenylalanine or tryptophan, this is likely a read error. The chain uses TRBV29-1 and TRBJ1-2; TRBD1 matches 9 bases. Germline-derived CDR1 and CDR2 are SQVTM and ANQGSEA. V shed 2 bases and J 8 bases; nucleotides not matched to a gene: 6. The CDR3 has 13 residues. The CDR3 nucleotides are TGCAGCGTTGAATTTACAGGGGGCGACGGCTACACCCTC. Its protein is CSVEFTGGDGYTL.

This chain uses TRBV18 with TRBJ2-1, with 10 nucleotides matching TRBD2. The CDR3 covers 15 residues. V dropped 2 bases and J dropped 7; count of bases not matched to a gene: 5. Germline lookup yields CDR1 KGHSH and CDR2 LQKENI. The CDR3 coding sequence is TGTGCCAGCTCACCAAGGCTAGCGGGAGATAATGAGCAGTTCTTC. It translates to CASSPRLAGDNEQFF.

The V call is TRBV9, the J call TRBJ2-7, with 10 bases fitting TRBD2. CDR1 and CDR2 (germline): SGDLS, YYNGEE. The CDR3 has 16 residues. With V trimmed by 4 bases and J by 3 bases, 10 bases remained unmatched. The CDR3, as DNA: TGTGCCAGCAGCTCCAACCCTTCTAGCGGGGGCTACGAGCAGTACTTC. Translation gives CASSSNPSSGGYEQYF.

The chain is built from TRBV19 and TRBJ1-1; 9 bases fit TRBD1. V was pared by 11 bases and J by 8 bases, with 18 bases of the junction left unmatched. The CDR3 spans 15 residues. Germline V CDR1 and CDR2: LNHDA, SQIVND (reference sequence). DNA of the CDR3: TGTGCCTCCCGGCTCGGGACAGGGTCGGGGCGGGAAGCTTTCTTT. It is translated as CASRLGTGSGREAFF.

The CDR3 DNA sequence: TGTGCCACCAGGTGGGCTGGGAACTATGGCTACACCTTC. This gives the protein CATRWAGNYGYTF. V and J are TRBV15 and TRBJ1-2; no reliable D call. Germline V gene lookup returns CDR1 LNHNV and CDR2 YYDKDF (reference sequence). The CDR3 loop spans 13 amino acids. V was cut by 6 bases and J by 2 bases, with 10 bases left in between.

The chain carries TRBV5-1 and TRBJ1-5; the match to TRBD1 covers 7 bases. This CDR3 contains 14 residues. Trimming at V came to 1 base and at J to 3 bases, leaving 1 base not matched to a gene. Germline V gene sequence: CDR1 SGHRS, CDR2 YFSETQ. The chain's CDR3 is CASSLTGDNQPQHF. The CDR3, as DNA: TGCGCCAGCAGCTTGACAGGGGACAATCAGCCCCAGCATTTT.